This record looks at one TCR beta chain sequence and its context. Its antigen is currently unknown. A single record per CDR3 protein comes from TCRdb applying MiXCR to the 5' RACE reads. The table records about 250,000 distinct CDR3 sequences, about 18% of them present only once. This specimen comes from a study of CD8 T cells in ankylosing spondylitis. Findings of the study overall: The study looked at matched synovial fluid samples from ankylosing spondylitis patients. Disease-linked clones were reported to be significantly enriched there.

This CDR3 comprises 15 residues. Per germline, CDR1 MGHDK and CDR2 SYGVNS. With V trimmed by 1 base and J by 8 bases, 3 bases remained unmatched. The sample consisted of blood, either unsorted or a sorted T cell fraction (not recorded which). This receptor was taken from a male donor with ankylosing spondylitis or in good health (not recorded which). The chain combines TRBV25-1 with TRBJ2-1; the match to TRBD2 covers 12 bases. CDR3 nucleotide sequence: TGTGCCAGCAGTGAATCCCTAGCGGGAGGGGATGAGCAGTTCTTC. This codes for CASSESLAGGDEQFF.